Listed here are 6 T cell receptor beta chains from one sample, sequenced in a study of radiation and T cells in renal cell carcinoma. Sequencing was performed with immunoSEQ multiplex PCR; in TCRdb, only in-frame clones are kept and a portion is missing. The table lists 40,000 to 60,000 clones, 75% to 85% of them singletons, with about 28% in the top ten. Specified time point: blood 2 weeks post-SBRT. Treatment of the sample: 15 Gy SBRT to primary tumor, nephrectomy 4 weeks later. The input for sequencing was blood, taken from a patient whose treatment included radiotherapy and nephrectomy. The receptors stem from a woman aged 70-85 years with renal cell carcinoma.

This sequence joins TRBV6-5 and TRBJ1-1; D is perhaps TRBD1 (5 bases). This CDR3 region has 14 residues. The germline V gene has CDR1 MNHEY and CDR2 SVGAGI. Trimming removed 0 bases from V and 3 bases from J, with 8 bases in between. The CDR3 loop reads CASSYSGGDTEAFF. DNA for the CDR3: TGTGCCAGCAGTTACTCCGGGGGGGACACTGAAGCTTTCTTT.

V is TRBV11-3 and J is TRBJ2-2; tentatively, D is TRBD1 (6 bases). This CDR3 region has 15 residues. V was shortened by 1 base and J by 1 base, with 7 bases between the two germline ends. CDR1 is SGHNT and CDR2 is YENEEA in the germline V gene. The CDR3 nucleotides read TGTGCCAGCAGCTTAGGAGGGGGGAACACCGGGGAGCTGTTTTTT. It specifies CASSLGGGNTGELFF.

CDR3 sequence: CASRTGGNTGELFF. In DNA form, the CDR3 reads TGTGCCAGCCGGACAGGGGGAAACACCGGGGAGCTGTTTTTT. This sequence joins TRBV18 and TRBJ2-2, with 10 nucleotides matching TRBD1. The V and J ends lost 8 bases and 2 bases, in that order; junction bases with no gene match: 2. The germline gives CDR1 KGHSH, CDR2 LQKENI. The CDR3 totals 14 residues.

This clone was picked up a small number of times. J is TRBJ2-3 and V is TRBV7-2, with 13 nucleotides matching TRBD2. J lost 6 bases, V lost 5 bases, and 11 bases had no gene match. Per germline, CDR1 SGHTA and CDR2 FQGNSA. This CDR3 spans 17 amino acids. CDR3 sequence: CASSRIILAGGPDTQYF. The CDR3, as DNA: TGTGCCAGCAGCCGAATTATACTAGCGGGAGGGCCTGATACGCAGTATTTT.

This chain connects TRBV4-1 to TRBJ2-7; 8 bases are a match to TRBD2. V lost 0 bases and J lost 7; bases outside the gene matches: 8. This CDR3 spans 15 amino acids. In germline, CDR1 is MGHRA, CDR2 YSYEKL. The CDR3 sequence: CASSQELGLGGEQYF. The DNA of the CDR3 is TGCGCCAGCAGCCAAGAGTTGGGACTAGGGGGAGAGCAGTACTTC.

The V and J genes are TRBV4-1 and TRBJ2-6; D not resolved. CDR3 size: 16 residues. The germline V gene encodes CDR1 MGHRA and CDR2 YSYEKL. The germline V and J ends were trimmed by 0 bases and 1 base, with 7 bases remaining between them. Written as DNA, the CDR3 is TGCGCCAGCAGCCAAGATGCAGTTTCTGGGGCCAACGTCCTGACTTTC. Residues: CASSQDAVSGANVLTF.